The entry below gives a single TCR beta chain sequence along with its context. No antigen is known for it. Measured with immunoSEQ multiplex PCR; TCRdb has only the in-frame clones, and not every one. The table includes more than 300,000 clones, over 80% detected once. This record belongs to a study of Ad26.COV2.S vaccination and SARS-CoV-2 variants. Study summary: Dosing was one shot or two shots 56 days apart. Findings and limits, study-wide: Spike-specific TCR breadth ran higher among vaccine recipients than placebo recipients.

The treatment is: about 20 received Ad26.COV2.S at low or high dose, single or two shots; about 5 received placebo; per-sample allocation not given. Day 63 after the first vaccine or placebo injection was the time point for sampling. CDR1 is SGHRS, CDR2 YFSETQ, per germline. The CDR3 is 15 amino acids. Unmatched junction bases numbered 4, after V lost 2 bases and J lost 4 bases. The chain is built from TRBV5-1 and TRBJ2-3; 10 bases line up with TRBD2. This TCR derives from a person between 18 and 65 years old who received the Ad26.COV2.S COVID-19 vaccine or a placebo. Specimen: peripheral blood, collected in a trial of Ad26.COV2.S vaccine versus placebo. The CDR3 here is CASSLAGGLADTQYF. The CDR3 nucleotides read TGCGCCAGCAGCTTAGCGGGGGGGCTCGCAGATACGCAGTATTTT.